This TCR beta chain was captured in a study of blood T cell repertoires in COVID-19. Authors' analysis steps: Estimation of nucleated cell counts was performed using reference gene primer amplification. The protocol was immunoSEQ multiplex PCR, while the TCRdb copy is restricted to in-frame clones and leaves out a portion. V and J calls and clone size are given by that table; D and trimming were obtained from the DNA. The data hold fewer than 250,000 clones, with 75% to 85% observed a single time. Germline CDR1 is GTSNPN and CDR2 is SVGIG (reference sequence). The CDR3 extends over 14 amino acids. V dropped 4 bases and J dropped 5; count of bases not matched to a gene: 7. Allocation to cohorts depended on clinical history reported by the participants.

The chain carries TRBV30 and TRBJ2-2; 7 nucleotides align to TRBD1. What was sequenced was PBMCs or T cells enriched from blood (not recorded which). The origin of this receptor is a woman aged 45-60 years with acute COVID-19. CDR3 in DNA: TGTGCCTGGAACCCACAGGGGATAACCGGGGAGCTGTTTTTT. The encoded protein is CAWNPQGITGELFF. The full variable domain, completed using reference TRBV30 and TRBJ2-2, is SQTIHQWPATLVQPVGSPLSLECTVEGTSNPNLYWYRQAAGRGLQLLFYSVGIGQISSEVPQNLSASRPQDRQFILSSKKLLLSDSGFYLCAWNPQGITGELFFGEGSRLTVL.